This T cell receptor (beta chain) was recorded in a study of shared clonotypes between healthy human individuals. Points from the study as a whole: Blood alone was sampled, and tissue repertoires likely differ.

This clone was found a few times. What it binds is unknown. Ten immunoSEQ deep assay plates were used to sequence unsorted PBMC DNA. Clones were sequenced by immunoSEQ multiplex PCR, and TCRdb holds only the in-frame ones, with some missing. The profile shows about 470,000 clones, about 76% of them singletons. Sequencing was performed on PBMCs. The TCR originated in a middle-aged woman in good health. Some clones in this sample may be carry-over from other donors' samples.

CDR3 residues: CASSQDPTSGRVYEQYF. DNA of the CDR3: TGTGCCAGCAGCCAAGACCCTACTAGCGGGAGGGTCTACGAGCAGTACTTC. V and J are TRBV4-2 and TRBJ2-7, with TRBD2 matching 13 bases. The CDR3 is 17 residues long. The trim removed 0 bases at V and 3 bases at J, leaving 5 bases unmatched. CDR1 and CDR2 from the germline V gene are LGHNA and YNFKEQ.